The count of the clone carrying this T cell receptor beta chain is one. Produced via immunoSEQ multiplex PCR; TCRdb's table is partial and in-frame only. Of approximately 150,000 clones listed, about 86% were seen once; the top ten hold roughly 11%. J was trimmed by 0 bases and V by 6 bases; bases with no gene match: 4. This CDR3 contains 14 residues. Germline V gene sequence: CDR1 SGDLS, CDR2 YYNGEE. The data derive from a study of blood T cell repertoires in COVID-19. The TCR comes from a man aged 70-80 years with active or convalescent COVID-19. The sequenced sample consisted of peripheral blood. The V gene is TRBV9, the J gene TRBJ2-3, with 7 positions matching TRBD1. The chain's CDR3 is CASTVTGSTDTQYF. The CDR3 DNA sequence: TGTGCCAGCACCGTGACAGGGAGCACAGATACGCAGTATTTT.